This T cell receptor (beta chain) was captured by sequencing in a study of T cell responses to AZD1222 COVID-19 vaccine. General study findings and limits: Seropositive AZD1222 recipients at baseline numbered only 5 or 6. The sample set comprised mostly white British donors with more females, and clonal diversity was possibly underestimated.

From germline, CDR1 is SGHDT and CDR2 YYEEEE. The CDR3 is made up of 17 amino acids. Unmatched junction bases numbered 11, after V lost 4 bases and J lost 4 bases. Clones were read by immunoSEQ multiplex PCR, and TCRdb kept only the in-frame ones, dropping some. The sample includes 180,000 or so clones, about 92% of them seen just once. Regarding this clone: Its antigen remains unknown.

This clonotype was sampled from an adult who received the AZD1222 COVID-19 vaccine. The J gene is TRBJ2-5, the V gene TRBV5-6; 12 bases align to TRBD2. The sequences come from peripheral blood, collected 28 days after the second AZD1222 dose. The CDR3 loop reads CASSQGLAGSFLETQYF. The CDR3 nucleotides read TGTGCCAGCAGCCAAGGACTAGCGGGGTCCTTTCTAGAGACCCAGTACTTC.